The 24 T cell receptor beta chains below come from one sample, sequenced in a study of human T cells and chemical hapten exposure. TCRdb re-called the RACE reads through MiXCR, storing one row per CDR3 protein. The sample contains around 71,000 distinct CDR3 sequences, 9.8% of which appear only once. Time point given: patch test 1, 2 weeks after DPC sensitization. Treatment denoted: therapeutic diphenylcyclopropenone sensitization with weekly scalp DPC. The specimen was whole blood, collected in connection with sensitization to the hapten diphenylcyclopropenone (DPC). These receptor sequences come from a woman in her 40s with alopecia areata. Some clones in this sample may be carry-over from other donors' samples.

This rearrangement joins TRBV6-2 or TRBV6-3 to TRBJ2-7; the match to TRBD2 covers 8 bases. The CDR3 extends over 21 amino acids. Per the germline V gene, CDR1 is MNHEY and CDR2 is SVGEGT. Trimming at V came to 2 bases and at J to 3 bases, leaving 24 bases not matched to a gene. The CDR3 sequence is CASSYPLSGSGVSKGNYEQYF. The CDR3, as DNA: TGTGCCAGCAGTTACCCCCTCAGTGGTAGCGGGGTATCGAAAGGGAACTACGAGCAGTACTTC.

This clonotype was observed a few times. The CDR3 protein is CASSFRSEAFF. CDR3 nucleotides: TGTGCCAGCAGCTTTAGGTCTGAAGCTTTCTTT. The chain has TRBV7-2 and TRBJ1-1; D gene ambiguous. V was trimmed by 3 bases and J by 6 bases, leaving 5 bases between them. The CDR3 totals 11 residues. In germline, CDR1 is SGHTA, CDR2 FQGNSA.

This clonotype has ten or more counts. The chain combines TRBV5-4 with TRBJ1-2, with TRBD1 matching 7 bases. Germline V gene sequence: CDR1 SGHNT, CDR2 YYREEE (reference sequence). Germline trimming cut 5 bases from V and 3 bases from J; bases unmatched to any gene: 1. CDR3 size: 12 residues. Here the CDR3 reads CASRTGDYGYTF. CDR3 DNA: TGTGCCAGCAGAACAGGGGACTATGGCTACACCTTC.

In this sample, this clonotype turned up many times. V gene TRBV19 combines with J gene TRBJ2-7; D is unresolved. V lost 5 bases and J 2 bases, leaving 13 bases between the germline ends. From germline, CDR1 is LNHDA and CDR2 SQIVND (reference sequence). The CDR3 sequence is 14 residues long. CDR3 DNA: TGTGCCAGTAGTTATCCTATTCCTCCCTACGAGCAGTACTTC. Translating gives CASSYPIPPYEQYF. The whole variable domain, remainder taken from reference TRBV19 and TRBJ2-7, is DGGITQSPKYLFRKEGQNVTLSCEQNLNHDAMYWYRQDPGQGLRLIYYSQIVNDFQKGDIAEGYSVSREKKESFPLTVTSAQKNPTAFYLCASSYPIPPYEQYFGPGTRLTVT.

This clonotype was detected only a few times. The chain couples TRBV10-3 to TRBJ1-3; D ambiguous. CDR1 and CDR2 from the germline V gene are ENHRY and SYGVKD. The CDR3 is made up of 13 amino acids. The V end was cut by 7 bases, the J end by 5 bases, with 12 bases between. In DNA, the CDR3 is TGTGCCATCACCGTGGAAGGGCGAAACACCATATATTTT. Its protein product is CAITVEGRNTIYF.

This clonotype was counted ten times or more. The chain combines TRBV14 with TRBJ2-7; 10 bases fit TRBD1. CDR1 SGHDN and CDR2 FVKESK come from the germline V gene. The CDR3 sequence is 15 residues long. The V segment lost 5 bases and the J segment 6 bases; nucleotides outside the gene matches: 10. The CDR3 DNA reads as TGTGCCAGCAGCATTCCCGGGACAGGGGATTCCGAGCAGTACTTC. Its protein product is CASSIPGTGDSEQYF. Full variable domain (outside the CDR3, taken from reference TRBV14 and TRBJ2-7): EAGVTQFPSHSVIEKGQTVTLRCDPISGHDNLYWYRRVMGKEIKFLLHFVKESKQDESGMPNNRFLAERTGGTYSTLKVQPAELEDSGVYFCASSIPGTGDSEQYFGPGTRLTVT.

This clonotype was recorded a few times. The V and J genes are TRBV5-1 and TRBJ1-1, with no clear D. CDR3 length: 13 amino acids. CDR1 SGHRS and CDR2 YFSETQ come from the germline V gene. V shed 7 bases and J shed 5 bases, with 15 bases lying between them. CDR3 sequence reads: CASGDPAVTEAFF. In DNA form, the CDR3 reads TGCGCCAGCGGCGATCCAGCGGTGACTGAAGCTTTCTTT.

The chain couples TRBV24-1 to TRBJ2-5, with 8 bases that match TRBD2. Germline CDR1 KGHDR, CDR2 SFDVKD. V gave up 4 bases and J gave up 5 bases; unmatched junction bases: 5. The CDR3 length is 14 residues. The CDR3 here is CATSDTGTRETQYF. CDR3 in DNA: TGTGCCACCAGTGACACCGGGACTAGGGAGACCCAGTACTTC.

This clonotype was observed at least ten times. The CDR3 DNA sequence: TGCAGCGTCCAGGACAGGGGAAGCGAAAAACTGTTTTTT. It encodes CSVQDRGSEKLFF. The genes are TRBV29-1 and TRBJ1-4, with TRBD1 matching 9 bases. The CDR3 runs 13 residues. The ends lost 6 bases at V and 8 bases at J; junction bases unmatched: 7. The V gene's germline CDR1 is SQVTM and CDR2 ANQGSEA.

Ten or more counts support this clonotype. This rearrangement joins TRBV24-1 to TRBJ2-5; a possible D gene is TRBD1 (5 bases). The CDR3 is made up of 15 amino acids. CDR1 and CDR2 (germline): KGHDR, SFDVKD. The germline V and J ends were trimmed by 4 bases and 3 bases, with 14 bases remaining between them. The CDR3 spells CATSDRDSPEETQYF. The CDR3 DNA follows: TGTGCCACCAGTGACCGCGACAGCCCAGAAGAGACCCAGTACTTC.

This CDR3 reads CSASTSGYEQYF. The DNA for the CDR3 is TGCAGTGCTAGTACTAGCGGCTACGAGCAGTACTTC. J is TRBJ2-7 and V is TRBV20-1, with 8 bases that match TRBD2. This CDR3 comprises 12 residues. The V gene's germline CDR1 is DFQATT and CDR2 SNEGSKA (reference sequence). The V gene end was trimmed by 3 bases and the J gene end by 3 bases; junction bases not matched to a gene: 1.

This clonotype was recorded at least ten times. The V gene is TRBV18, the J gene TRBJ2-3, with D unresolved. Germline CDR1 is KGHSH and CDR2 is LQKENI. CDR3 length equals 12 residues. The ends were cut back, 3 bases at V and 6 bases at J, with 7 bases in the middle. CDR3 DNA sequence: TGTGCCAGCTCACCTACGTTGGATACGCAGTATTTT. As protein: CASSPTLDTQYF. Full variable domain (remainder filled in from reference TRBV18 and TRBJ2-3): NAGVMQNPRHLVRRRGQEARLRCSPMKGHSHVYWYRQLPEEGLKFMVYLQKENIIDESGMPKERFSAEFPKEGPSILRIQQVVRGDSAAYFCASSPTLDTQYFGPGTRLTVL.

V usage is TRBV29-1 and J usage is TRBJ1-1; maybe TRBD1 (5 bases). V was pared by 5 bases and J by 2 bases, with 12 bases between. CDR1 and CDR2 from the germline V gene are SQVTM and ANQGSEA. CDR3 size: 13 residues. CDR3 in amino acids: CSVFGTANTEAFF. The CDR3 DNA reads TGCAGCGTTTTCGGGACGGCTAACACTGAAGCTTTCTTT.

There are many counts of this clonotype. The chain links TRBV2 to TRBJ2-1; 11 bases are shared with TRBD2. The length of the CDR3 is 19 residues. Germline lookup yields CDR1 SNHLY and CDR2 FYNNEI. The V and J ends lost 0 bases and 4 bases, in that order; junction bases with no gene match: 11. CDR3 amino acids: CASSEALPRLAGKYNEQFF. Here the CDR3 DNA reads TGTGCCAGCAGTGAAGCCCTACCCCGACTAGCGGGGAAGTACAATGAGCAGTTCTTC.

This clonotype was seen repeatedly, ten times or more. The chain carries TRBV5-1 and TRBJ2-4; weak D call: TRBD2 (6 bases). With 6 bases removed from V and 4 bases from J, the gap between germline ends came to 14 bases. Germline CDR1 is SGHRS and CDR2 is YFSETQ. This CDR3 has 14 residues. CDR3 protein: CASTREDRKNIQYF. CDR3 DNA sequence: TGCGCCAGCACAAGGGAGGACCGGAAAAACATTCAGTACTTC.

The gene calls are TRBV3-1 and TRBJ2-7; 13 bases map to TRBD2. Germline V lookup: CDR1 LGHDT, CDR2 YNNKEL (reference sequence). This CDR3 comprises 14 residues. V shed 9 bases and J 6 bases; nucleotides not matched to a gene: 8. CDR3 nucleotides: TGTGCCAGATCCTTGGGACTAGCGGGGTGCGAGCAGTACTTC. Its protein is CARSLGLAGCEQYF.

This clonotype was detected many times. The chain recombines TRBV28 with TRBJ2-2; D tentatively fits TRBD1 or TRBD2 (6 bases each). This CDR3 comprises 15 residues. CDR1 and CDR2 (germline): MDHEN, SYDVKM. Trimming stripped 10 bases from V and 1 base from J, with 16 bases between. CDR3 DNA sequence: TGTGCCACCAAAATGGGGGGCCTGAACACCGGGGAGCTGTTTTTT. It encodes CATKMGGLNTGELFF.

The gene calls are TRBV7-2 and TRBJ2-2, with no clear D. Germline V gene sequence: CDR1 SGHTA, CDR2 FQGNSA. This CDR3 region has 16 residues. V gave up 3 bases and J gave up 0 bases, with 11 bases separating them. The chain's CDR3 is CASSFYHNTNTGELFF. As DNA, the CDR3 is TGTGCCAGCAGCTTTTATCACAACACGAACACCGGGGAGCTGTTTTTT.

The chain employs TRBV15 and TRBJ2-4; D is perhaps TRBD2 (6 bases). This CDR3 comprises 14 residues. The germline V and J ends were trimmed by 0 bases and 9 bases, with 12 bases remaining between them. Germline assignment: CDR1 LNHNV and CDR2 YYDKDF (reference sequence). Here the CDR3 reads CATSRETRGGIQYF. In DNA form, the CDR3 reads TGTGCCACCAGCAGAGAGACGAGGGGAGGCATTCAGTACTTC.

This clonotype was counted ten times or more. The J gene is TRBJ1-1, the V gene TRBV12-3 or TRBV12-4; 9 nucleotides line up with TRBD1. There are 14 residues in the CDR3. The ends lost 7 bases at V and 1 base at J; junction bases unmatched: 4. As DNA, the CDR3 is TGTGCCAGCAAACTGGGACAGGGGAACACTGAAGCTTTCTTT. Amino acid sequence: CASKLGQGNTEAFF.

The table lists this clonotype with many counts. V gene TRBV6-1 combines with J gene TRBJ1-6; TRBD1 is a possible D gene (6 bases). Germline V gene lookup returns CDR1 MNHNS and CDR2 SASEGT. CDR3 length: 13 residues. Trimming left V 8 bases short and J 7 bases short, with 12 bases between. The CDR3 loop is CASSAGANSPLHF. The CDR3 DNA is TGTGCCAGCTCGGCAGGGGCCAATTCACCCCTCCACTTT.

This clonotype was picked up many times. V and J are TRBV5-1 and TRBJ1-1; TRBD1 is a possible D gene (6 bases). The V gene lost 1 base and the J gene lost 5 bases, with 21 bases spanning the gap. Germline values: CDR1 SGHRS, CDR2 YFSETQ. The CDR3 runs to 17 residues. In nucleotides, the CDR3 is TGCGCCAGCAGCTTGACGGGAGCAGGGGCGGTCTTAACTGAAGCTTTCTTT. This codes for CASSLTGAGAVLTEAFF.

Comment on this clonotype: A much larger clone sits a single nucleotide away, making a read error possible. The V and J genes are TRBV10-3 and TRBJ1-3, with D unresolved. CDR3 size: 13 residues. CDR1 and CDR2 from the germline V gene are ENHRY and SYGVKD. V was clipped by 6 bases and J by 8 bases, with 14 bases between them. The CDR3 coding sequence is TGTGCCATCAGCCCGGCCAAGGAAGACACCATATATTTT. Translating gives CAISPAKEDTIYF.

In the case of this clonotype: A read error is possible here, since a much larger clone lies one base away. The chain carries TRBV5-4 and TRBJ2-6; D remains ambiguous. This CDR3 has 15 amino acids. Trimming cost V 6 bases and J 2 bases, with 12 bases left between them. CDR1 and CDR2 (germline): SGHNT, YYREEE (reference sequence). This CDR3 reads CASNLRLTGANVLTF. The DNA for the CDR3 is TGTGCCAGCAACTTACGCTTAACTGGGGCCAACGTCCTGACTTTC.